This T cell receptor (beta chain) was sequenced during a study of PD-1 blockade in classical Hodgkin lymphoma. Study-level findings and limits: The baseline diversity of complete responders showed similarity to that of newly diagnosed patients. CD4+ but not CD8+ TCR diversity rose significantly by C4D1. When set against healthy donors, newly diagnosed patients were reported to show lower baseline TCR diversity.

All the patients suffered relapse after autologous stem cell transplantation, and brentuximab vedotin exposure differed. The study recorded best responses of complete response, partial response or progressive disease. About this clone itself: What it recognizes is unknown.

This table comes from immunoSEQ multiplex PCR, and its TCRdb copy is limited to in-frame clones, with some not included. The sample holds more than 35,000 clones, about 79% seen once. V gave up 3 bases and J gave up 7 bases, with 12 bases separating them. Germline V lookup: CDR1 MNHGY, CDR2 SVAAGI. The CDR3 is 13 residues long. This rearrangement joins TRBV6-9 to TRBJ1-2; D is undetermined. Here the sequenced sample was peripheral blood mononuclear cells (PBMCs), taken at baseline. This receptor was taken from a human donor with classical Hodgkin lymphoma. CDR3 nucleotide sequence: TGTGCCAGCAGTTACTCTTTCGGTGGTGGCTACACCTTC. This translates into CASSYSFGGGYTF.